The rows below give T cell receptor beta chains drawn from one sample of a study of shared clonotypes between healthy human individuals. Some clones are missing from TCRdb's copy, which holds only in-frame ones; the method was immunoSEQ multiplex PCR. This sample has around 2,000,000 clones, with about 95% found just once. The source material was naive CD8+ T cells sorted from blood. The receptors here all came from a man in his late teens or twenties in good health. Each CDR3 is given with its conserved first and last residue. D genes are given only for firm matches. Expanded clones get a size class; other rows say once, few or many, or leave the size out.

length,J,V,D,size,CDR3,DNA
12,TRBJ1-1,TRBV30,.,.,CAWRVLNTEAFF,TGTGCCTGGAGGGTGTTGAACACTGAAGCTTTCTTT
14,TRBJ2-7,TRBV28,TRBD2,.,CASSYVAGDYEQYF,TGTGCCAGCAGCTATGTAGCGGGAGACTACGAGCAGTACTTC
16,TRBJ1-2,TRBV13,.,.,CASSLGLQGGLGGYTF,TGTGCCAGCAGCTTAGGCTTACAGGGTGGTCTAGGGGGCTACACCTTC
15,TRBJ2-5,TRBV7-9,.,.,CASRGELLDQETQYF,TGTGCCAGCAGGGGGGAGTTATTGGACCAAGAGACCCAGTACTTC
13,TRBJ2-2,TRBV6-5,.,once,CASSLVSNGELFF,TGTGCCAGCAGTCTCGTTAGTAACGGGGAGCTGTTTTTT
14,TRBJ1-5,TRBV30,TRBD1,.,CAWSIGQGNQPQHF,TGTGCCTGGAGCATTGGACAGGGCAATCAGCCCCAGCATTTT
14,TRBJ2-1,TRBV10-3,.,.,CAIQGIRDYNEQFF,TGTGCCATCCAGGGGATTCGCGACTACAATGAGCAGTTCTTC
14,TRBJ1-5,TRBV27,.,.,CASVKWGGMQPQHF,TGTGCCAGTGTTAAGTGGGGGGGAATGCAGCCCCAGCATTTT
15,TRBJ2-7,TRBV7-2,TRBD2,.,CASSLGASGSYEQYF,TGTGCCAGCAGCTTAGGGGCTAGCGGGAGCTACGAGCAGTACTTC
13,TRBJ2-1,TRBV7-9,TRBD1,.,CASSQSGQPEQFF,TGTGCCAGCAGCCAATCGGGACAGCCTGAGCAGTTCTTC
14,TRBJ2-7,TRBV5-1,TRBD1,.,CASSYGTGVHEQYF,TGCGCCAGCAGCTACGGGACAGGGGTCCACGAGCAGTACTTC
13,TRBJ2-7,TRBV7-9,.,few,CASSFFSSYEQYF,TGTGCCAGCAGCTTCTTTAGCTCCTACGAGCAGTACTTC
15,TRBJ1-5,TRBV27,TRBD1,.,CASSPWTGVNQPQHF,TGTGCCAGCAGTCCGTGGACAGGGGTTAATCAGCCCCAGCATTTT
13,TRBJ2-5,TRBV28,.,once,CASSLRQKETQYF,TGTGCCAGCAGTTTGAGGCAAAAAGAGACCCAGTACTTC
13,TRBJ1-1,TRBV6-5,TRBD1,.,CASSQTGGTEAFF,TGTGCCAGCAGCCAAACAGGGGGCACTGAAGCTTTCTTT
12,TRBJ2-3,TRBV13,.,.,CASSGGTDTQYF,TGTGCCAGCAGCGGGGGAACAGATACGCAGTATTTT
15,TRBJ2-1,TRBV9,TRBD2,.,CASSVAGGPYNEQFF,TGTGCCAGCAGCGTAGCGGGGGGTCCCTACAATGAGCAGTTCTTC
16,TRBJ1-2,TRBV4-1,TRBD1,.,CASSQVAGTESYGYTF,TGCGCCAGCAGCCAAGTGGCCGGGACAGAATCTTATGGCTACACCTTC
16,TRBJ1-2,TRBV9,TRBD1,.,CASSVDGTGAYYGYTF,TGTGCCAGCAGCGTAGATGGGACAGGGGCGTACTATGGCTACACCTTC
21,TRBJ2-1,TRBV9,.,.,CASSVALEGGKSSGSYNEQFF,TGTGCCAGCAGCGTAGCTTTGGAGGGAGGAAAGAGCTCAGGGTCCTACAATGAGCAGTTCTTC
17,TRBJ2-1,TRBV2,TRBD1,.,CASSPEGVGTAHNEQFF,TGTGCCAGCAGTCCAGAAGGAGTCGGGACAGCTCACAATGAGCAGTTCTTC
16,TRBJ2-2,TRBV9,.,.,CASSPFAGPSTGELFF,TGTGCCAGCAGCCCCTTTGCGGGGCCGAGCACCGGGGAACTGTTTTTT
10,TRBJ2-2,TRBV30,.,.,CALLGGELFF,TGTGCCCTGCTTGGCGGGGAGCTGTTTTTT
15,TRBJ2-7,TRBV27,TRBD2,.,CASSSLAGEPYEQYF,TGTGCCAGCAGTTCACTAGCGGGAGAGCCGTACGAGCAGTACTTC
13,TRBJ2-7,TRBV10-3,TRBD1,.,CAIRPGQGYEQYF,TGTGCCATCAGGCCGGGACAGGGGTACGAGCAGTACTTC
14,TRBJ1-3,TRBV7-8,TRBD1,once,CASSPTGSGNTIYF,TGTGCCAGCAGCCCGACAGGGTCTGGAAACACCATATATTTT
14,TRBJ1-2,TRBV10-3,.,.,CAITGAGTNYGYTF,TGTGCCATCACAGGGGCCGGGACCAACTATGGCTACACCTTC
15,TRBJ1-2,TRBV6-6,.,few,CASSYGGGLGYGYTF,TGTGCCAGCAGTTATGGGGGAGGACTTGGGTATGGCTACACCTTC
15,TRBJ1-2,TRBV27,.,once,CASSLSPLMHYGYTF,TGTGCCAGCAGCTTATCCCCTCTGATGCACTATGGCTACACCTTC
14,TRBJ2-7,TRBV2,TRBD1,.,CASSAGGLTYEQYF,TGTGCCAGCAGTGCAGGGGGCCTAACCTACGAGCAGTACTTC
15,TRBJ1-1,TRBV4-2,.,.,CASSHYGQQNTEAFF,TGTGCCAGCAGCCATTACGGACAGCAGAACACTGAAGCTTTCTTT
16,TRBJ1-2,TRBV27,TRBD1,.,CASSPSTGEYNYGYTF,TGTGCCAGCAGTCCCTCTACAGGGGAGTATAACTATGGCTACACCTTC
14,TRBJ2-2,TRBV4-1,.,.,CASSPNKRTGELFF,TGCGCCAGCAGCCCAAATAAGCGGACCGGGGAGCTGTTTTTT
17,TRBJ1-3,TRBV21-1,.,.,CASSKLWTVRHGNTIYF,TGTGCCAGCAGCAAGCTTTGGACGGTAAGGCATGGAAACACCATATATTTT
11,TRBJ1-1,TRBV10-2,.,.,CASIVGAEAFF,TGCGCCAGCATCGTGGGGGCCGAGGCTTTCTTT
14,TRBJ2-7,TRBV7-2,.,.,CASSPGTGIYEQYF,TGTGCCAGCAGTCCCGGGACTGGGATCTACGAGCAGTACTTC
17,TRBJ1-5,TRBV5-4,TRBD1,.,CASSSGTVHLSNQPQHF,TGTGCCAGCAGTTCCGGGACAGTACACCTTAGCAATCAGCCCCAGCATTTT
13,TRBJ2-7,TRBV19,.,.,CASSIGSTYEQYF,TGTGCCAGTAGTATCGGGTCCACCTACGAGCAGTACTTC
18,TRBJ2-7,TRBV2,TRBD2,.,CASSEATSSGRFSYEQYF,TGTGCCAGCAGTGAAGCAACGTCTAGCGGGAGGTTCTCCTACGAGCAGTACTTC
12,TRBJ1-1,TRBV27,.,.,CASISQGTEAFF,TGTGCCAGCATCTCACAGGGCACTGAAGCTTTCTTT
17,TRBJ1-2,TRBV19,TRBD1,.,CASSLSGQGALGSGYTF,TGTGCCAGTAGTCTCTCGGGACAGGGGGCGCTGGGTTCTGGCTACACCTTC